This T cell receptor beta chain was captured by sequencing in a study of cytomegalovirus exposure and HLA in healthy donors. Overall study findings and caveats: Rarity marked most TCR sequences, yet some public TCRs occurred in many donors. Researchers left out some V segments, among them TRBV6-2 and TRBV6-3, as indistinguishable.

Among the donors, all were healthy bone marrow donors. As to this clone: What it binds is unknown.

From germline, CDR1 is SGHTS and CDR2 YDEGEE. The CDR3 totals 12 residues. Trimming removed 2 bases at V and 6 bases at J, with 6 bases between. PCR involved 60 Vbeta and 13 Jbeta primers. Repertoires were generated with immunoSEQ multiplex PCR, while TCRdb's copy carries only in-frame clones and drops some. Of about 180,000 clones in the sample, 75% are singletons; the top ten hold about 3%. This sequence was found in a male donor in good health and CMV-seronegative. The chain recombines TRBV5-8 with TRBJ1-5; D not resolved. Sequenced input: PBMCs. CDR3 sequence reads: CASSFVRQPQHF. CDR3 sequence (DNA): TGTGCCAGCAGCTTTGTTCGTCAGCCCCAGCATTTT.